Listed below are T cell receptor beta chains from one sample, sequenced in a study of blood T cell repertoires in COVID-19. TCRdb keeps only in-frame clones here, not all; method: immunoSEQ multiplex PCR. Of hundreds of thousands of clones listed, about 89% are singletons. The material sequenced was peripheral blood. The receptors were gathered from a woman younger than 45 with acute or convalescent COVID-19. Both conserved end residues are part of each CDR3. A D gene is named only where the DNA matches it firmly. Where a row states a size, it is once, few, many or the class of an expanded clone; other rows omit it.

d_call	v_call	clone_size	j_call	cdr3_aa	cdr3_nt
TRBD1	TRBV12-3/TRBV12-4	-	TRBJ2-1	CASSNRGGDEQFF	TGTGCCAGCAGCAACAGGGGTGGGGATGAGCAGTTCTTC
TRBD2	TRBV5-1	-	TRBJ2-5	CASSPGGTQETQYF	TGCGCCAGCAGTCCGGGAGGGACCCAAGAGACCCAGTACTTC
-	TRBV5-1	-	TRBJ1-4	CASSLGTATNEKLFF	TGCGCCAGCAGCTTGGGCACGGCAACTAATGAAAAACTGTTTTTT
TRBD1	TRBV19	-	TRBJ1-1	CASSIVWTGNTEAFF	TGTGCCAGTAGTATTGTCTGGACAGGGAACACTGAAGCTTTCTTT
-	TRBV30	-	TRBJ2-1	CAWSRGSGEQFF	TGTGCCTGGAGTCGCGGTTCGGGTGAGCAGTTCTTC
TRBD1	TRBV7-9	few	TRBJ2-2	CASLRPGQEAGELFF	TGTGCCAGCTTGAGACCGGGACAGGAGGCCGGGGAGCTGTTTTTT
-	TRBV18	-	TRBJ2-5	CASSPRTEQPYQETQYF	TGTGCCAGCTCACCACGGACAGAGCAGCCTTACCAAGAGACCCAGTACTTC
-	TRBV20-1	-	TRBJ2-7	CSASGLSSYEQYF	TGCAGTGCTAGTGGTCTCAGCTCCTACGAGCAGTACTTC
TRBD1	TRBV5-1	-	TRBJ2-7	CASSLRGQGYEQYF	TGCGCCAGCAGCTTAAGGGGACAGGGCTACGAGCAGTACTTC
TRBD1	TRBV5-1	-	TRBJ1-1	CASSLGTGAGDTEAFF	TGCGCCAGCAGCTTGGGGACAGGGGCAGGAGACACTGAAGCTTTCTTT
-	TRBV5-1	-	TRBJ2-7	CASSPSDRPYEQYF	TGCGCCAGCAGCCCCTCGGACAGACCCTACGAGCAGTACTTC